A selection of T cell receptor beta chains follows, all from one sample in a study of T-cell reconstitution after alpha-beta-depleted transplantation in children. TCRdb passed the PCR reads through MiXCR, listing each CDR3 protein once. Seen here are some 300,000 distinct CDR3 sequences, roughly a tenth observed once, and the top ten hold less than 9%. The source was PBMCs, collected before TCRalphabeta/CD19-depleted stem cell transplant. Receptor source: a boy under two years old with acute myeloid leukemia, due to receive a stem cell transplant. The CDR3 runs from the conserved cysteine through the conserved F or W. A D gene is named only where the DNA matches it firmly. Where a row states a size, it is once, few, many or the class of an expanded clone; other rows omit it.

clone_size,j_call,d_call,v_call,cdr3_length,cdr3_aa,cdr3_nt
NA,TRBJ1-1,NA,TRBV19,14,CASSICMGNTEAFF,TGTGCCAGTAGTATATGTATGGGGAACACTGAAGCTTTCTTT
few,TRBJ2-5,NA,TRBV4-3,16,CASSQDRSLYGETQYF,TGCGCCAGCAGCCAAGATCGGTCACTATACGGAGAGACCCAGTACTTC
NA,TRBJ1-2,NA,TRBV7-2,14,CASSFDRLGYGYTF,TGTGCCAGCAGCTTCGACAGGCTAGGCTATGGCTACACCTTC
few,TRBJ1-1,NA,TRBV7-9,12,CASFERQDEAFF,TGTGCCAGCTTTGAGAGGCAGGATGAAGCTTTCTTT
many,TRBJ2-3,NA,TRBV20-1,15,CSATQGTQYTDTQYF,TGCAGTGCTACCCAAGGGACCCAATACACAGATACGCAGTATTTT
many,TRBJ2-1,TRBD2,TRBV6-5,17,CASSSGTSGISYNEQFF,TGTGCCAGCAGTTCCGGGACTAGCGGGATCTCCTACAATGAGCAGTTCTTC
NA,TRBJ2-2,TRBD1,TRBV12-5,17,CASGASGTGGDAGELFF,TGTGCTAGTGGTGCCTCCGGGACAGGGGGCGACGCCGGGGAGCTGTTTTTT
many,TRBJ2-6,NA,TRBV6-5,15,CASSYLGGGANVLTF,TGTGCCAGCAGTTACCTGGGTGGGGGGGCCAACGTCCTGACTTTC
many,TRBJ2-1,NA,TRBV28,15,CATSPPGGGYNEQFF,TGTGCCACAAGCCCTCCGGGGGGCGGATACAATGAGCAGTTCTTC
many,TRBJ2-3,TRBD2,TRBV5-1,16,CASGQNSGRATDTQYF,TGCGCCAGCGGCCAAAATAGCGGGAGGGCCACAGATACGCAGTATTTT
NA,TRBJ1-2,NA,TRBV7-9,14,CASSLNYPNYGYTF,TGTGCCAGCAGCTTAAACTACCCTAACTATGGCTACACCTTC
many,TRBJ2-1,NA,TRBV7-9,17,CASSRTRSFEGGNEQFF,TGTGCCAGCAGTCGTACCCGGTCATTCGAAGGAGGGAATGAGCAGTTCTTC
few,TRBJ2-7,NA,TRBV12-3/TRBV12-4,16,CASSLRSGDYSYEQYF,TGTGCCAGCAGTTTACGGTCAGGGGACTACTCCTACGAGCAGTACTTC
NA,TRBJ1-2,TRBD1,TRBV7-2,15,CASSLQGARTYGYTF,TGTGCCAGCAGCTTACAGGGGGCAAGGACCTATGGCTACACCTTC
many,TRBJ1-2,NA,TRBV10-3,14,CAISESWTVYGYTF,TGTGCCATCAGTGAGTCTTGGACAGTTTATGGCTACACCTTC
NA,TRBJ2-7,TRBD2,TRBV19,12,CASSGRGHEQYF,TGTGCCAGTAGTGGGAGGGGACACGAGCAGTACTTC
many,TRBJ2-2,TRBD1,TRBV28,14,CAIGQGGDTGELFF,TGTGCCATCGGACAGGGGGGCGACACCGGGGAGCTGTTTTTT
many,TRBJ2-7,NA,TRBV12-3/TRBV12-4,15,CASSLAPEYSYEQYF,TGTGCCAGCAGTTTAGCACCAGAGTACTCCTACGAGCAGTACTTC
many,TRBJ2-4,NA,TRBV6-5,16,CASSYTGFGSKNIQYF,TGTGCCAGCAGTTACACAGGGTTCGGTAGTAAAAACATTCAGTACTTC
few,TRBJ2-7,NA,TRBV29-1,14,CSVEVVRGRGEQYF,TGCAGCGTTGAAGTCGTAAGGGGGCGGGGCGAGCAGTACTTC
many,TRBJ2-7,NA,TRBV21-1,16,CASSKGGKSSTYEQYF,TGTGCCAGCAGCAAAGGGGGCAAAAGTAGCACCTACGAGCAGTACTTC
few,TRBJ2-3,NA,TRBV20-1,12,CSAIQVPDTQYF,TGCAGTGCCATACAGGTCCCAGATACGCAGTATTTT
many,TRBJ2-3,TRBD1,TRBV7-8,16,CASSPWTGGEADTQYF,TGTGCCAGCAGCCCCTGGACAGGGGGCGAAGCAGATACGCAGTATTTT
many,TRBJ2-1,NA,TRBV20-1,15,CSARGLATGISEQFF,TGCAGTGCCAGGGGTCTAGCGACGGGTATTAGTGAGCAGTTCTTC
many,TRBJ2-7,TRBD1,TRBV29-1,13,CSVASGTGYEQYF,TGCAGCGTTGCGTCCGGGACAGGCTACGAGCAGTACTTC
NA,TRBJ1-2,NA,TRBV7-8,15,CASSLAIGNNYGYTF,TGTGCCAGCAGCTTAGCGATCGGGAATAACTATGGCTACACCTTC
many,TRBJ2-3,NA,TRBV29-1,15,CSSERWRGDTDTQYF,TGCAGCTCCGAACGGTGGAGGGGGGACACAGATACGCAGTATTTT